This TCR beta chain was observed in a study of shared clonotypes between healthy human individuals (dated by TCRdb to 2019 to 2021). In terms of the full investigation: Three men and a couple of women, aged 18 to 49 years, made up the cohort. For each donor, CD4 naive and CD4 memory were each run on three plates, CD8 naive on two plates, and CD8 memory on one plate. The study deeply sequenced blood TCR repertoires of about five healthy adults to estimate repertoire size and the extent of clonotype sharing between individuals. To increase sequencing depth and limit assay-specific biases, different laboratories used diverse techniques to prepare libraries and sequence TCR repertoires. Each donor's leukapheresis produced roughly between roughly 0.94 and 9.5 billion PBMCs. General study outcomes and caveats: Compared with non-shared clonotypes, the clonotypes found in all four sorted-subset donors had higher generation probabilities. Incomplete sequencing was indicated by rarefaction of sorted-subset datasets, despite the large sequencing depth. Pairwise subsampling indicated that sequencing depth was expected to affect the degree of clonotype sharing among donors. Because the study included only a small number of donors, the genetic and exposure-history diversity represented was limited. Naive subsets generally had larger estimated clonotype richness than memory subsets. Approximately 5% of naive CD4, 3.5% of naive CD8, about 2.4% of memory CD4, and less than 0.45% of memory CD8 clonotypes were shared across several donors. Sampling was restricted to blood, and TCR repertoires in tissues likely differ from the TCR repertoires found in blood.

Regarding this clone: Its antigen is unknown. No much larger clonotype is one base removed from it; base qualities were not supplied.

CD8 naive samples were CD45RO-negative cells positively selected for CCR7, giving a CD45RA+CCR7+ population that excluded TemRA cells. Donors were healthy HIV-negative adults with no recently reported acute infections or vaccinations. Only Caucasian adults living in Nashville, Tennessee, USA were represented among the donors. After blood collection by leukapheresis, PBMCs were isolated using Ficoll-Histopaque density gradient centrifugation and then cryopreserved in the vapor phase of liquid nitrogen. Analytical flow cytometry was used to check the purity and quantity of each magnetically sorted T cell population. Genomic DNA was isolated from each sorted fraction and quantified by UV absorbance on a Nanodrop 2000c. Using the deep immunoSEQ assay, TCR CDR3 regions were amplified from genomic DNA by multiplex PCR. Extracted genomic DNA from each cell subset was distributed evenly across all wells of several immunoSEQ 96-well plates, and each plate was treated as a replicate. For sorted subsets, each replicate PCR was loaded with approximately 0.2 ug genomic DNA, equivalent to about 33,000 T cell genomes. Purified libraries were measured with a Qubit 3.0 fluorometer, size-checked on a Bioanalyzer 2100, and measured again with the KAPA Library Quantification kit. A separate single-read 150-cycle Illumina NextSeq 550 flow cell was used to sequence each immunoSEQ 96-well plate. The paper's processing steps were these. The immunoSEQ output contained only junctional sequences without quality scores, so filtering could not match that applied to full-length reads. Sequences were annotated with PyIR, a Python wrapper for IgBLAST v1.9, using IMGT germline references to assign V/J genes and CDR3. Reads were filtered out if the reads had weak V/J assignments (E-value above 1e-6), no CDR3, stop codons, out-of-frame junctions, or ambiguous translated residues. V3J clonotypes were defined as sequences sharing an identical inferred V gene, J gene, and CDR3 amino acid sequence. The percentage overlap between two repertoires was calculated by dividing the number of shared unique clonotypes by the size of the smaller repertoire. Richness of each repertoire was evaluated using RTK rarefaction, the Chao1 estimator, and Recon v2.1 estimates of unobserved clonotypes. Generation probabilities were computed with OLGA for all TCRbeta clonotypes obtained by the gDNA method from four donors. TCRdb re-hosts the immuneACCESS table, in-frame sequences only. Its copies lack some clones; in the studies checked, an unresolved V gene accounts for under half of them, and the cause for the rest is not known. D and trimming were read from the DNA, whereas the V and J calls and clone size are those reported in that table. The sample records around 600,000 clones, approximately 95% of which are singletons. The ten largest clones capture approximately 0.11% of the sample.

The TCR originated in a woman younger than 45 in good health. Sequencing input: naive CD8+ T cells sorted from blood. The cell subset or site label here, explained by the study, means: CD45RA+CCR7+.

The CDR3 here reads CASSSEGYEQYF. The bases read TGTGCCAGCAGCTCGGAAGGATACGAGCAGTACTTC. Here the chain combines TRBV5-6 and TRBJ2-7; the D gene is unclear. CDR1 and CDR2 are read off the germline V gene as SGHDT and YYEEEE. The CDR3 contains 12 residues, cysteine and phenylalanine counted. The entry retains the CDR3 DNA only, 36 bases that are in frame from base 1. The germline ends are 8 bases apart after V is trimmed by 3 bases and J by 4 bases.